Listed below are T cell receptor beta chains from one sample, sequenced in a study of control samples from healthy donors and cancer patients. Clones were read by immunoSEQ multiplex PCR, and TCRdb kept only the in-frame ones, dropping some. The data contain approximately 49,000 clones, approximately 86% of them singletons. Sample: PBMCs. These receptor sequences come from a woman aged 50 to 60 with lung cancer. The CDR3 runs from the conserved cysteine through the conserved F or W. A D gene is named only where the DNA matches it firmly. Clone size is not always given. Where it is, it says once, few, many or a class for expanded clones.

clone_size j_call v_call d_call cdr3_aa cdr3_nt
NA TRBJ1-1 TRBV6-5 NA CASSYVRDTEAFF TGTGCCAGCAGTTACGTGAGAGACACTGAAGCTTTCTTT
NA TRBJ1-1 TRBV6-5 NA CASLPRGAMTEAFF TGTGCCAGCCTCCCCCGAGGGGCGATGACTGAAGCTTTCTTT
NA TRBJ1-2 TRBV19 NA CASRDRAFGANYGYTF TGTGCCAGTAGAGACAGAGCTTTTGGGGCTAACTATGGCTACACCTTC
NA TRBJ1-5 TRBV10-1 NA CASSVYGGYQPQHF TGCGCCAGCAGTGTGTACGGTGGATATCAGCCCCAGCATTTT
few TRBJ2-3 TRBV18 NA CASSPGGADTQYF TGTGCCAGCTCACCAGGGGGCGCAGATACGCAGTATTTT
NA TRBJ1-5 TRBV5-1 NA CASSLDAGISNQPQHF TGCGCCAGCAGCTTGGATGCGGGTATTAGCAATCAGCCCCAGCATTTT
NA TRBJ2-5 TRBV21-1 NA CASKRMGETQYF TGTGCCAGCAAGAGGATGGGAGAGACCCAGTACTTC
NA TRBJ2-7 TRBV30 NA CAWMRGPYEQYF TGTGCCTGGATGAGGGGCCCCTACGAGCAGTACTTC
once TRBJ1-1 TRBV12-3/TRBV12-4 NA CASTLGGGEAFF TGTGCCAGCACCCTGGGGGGGGGAGAAGCTTTCTTT
NA TRBJ1-2 TRBV28 NA CASSFPPDRVYTF TGTGCCAGCAGTTTCCCCCCGGACAGAGTCTACACCTTC
NA TRBJ2-1 TRBV20-1 NA CSARRGAEFF TGCAGTGCTCGAAGGGGGGCCGAGTTCTTC
once TRBJ1-2 TRBV19 TRBD1 CASNPPGQVIYGYTF TGTGCCAGTAATCCACCGGGACAGGTTATCTATGGCTACACCTTC
NA TRBJ2-1 TRBV11-2 TRBD2 CASSGAGGSYNEQFF TGTGCCAGCAGCGGAGCGGGGGGTTCCTACAATGAGCAGTTCTTC
NA TRBJ2-5 TRBV7-9 TRBD1 CASSNGQGRAEETQYF TGTGCCAGCAGCAACGGACAGGGAAGGGCTGAAGAGACCCAGTACTTC
NA TRBJ2-7 TRBV3-1/TRBV3-2 NA CASSQQPTDRYEQYF TGTGCCAGCAGCCAACAACCGACAGACCGCTACGAGCAGTACTTC
NA TRBJ1-1 TRBV10-3 NA CAISENQGNTEAFF TGTGCCATCAGTGAAAATCAGGGGAACACTGAAGCTTTCTTT
NA TRBJ1-6 TRBV4-1 TRBD1 CASSLGQINSPLHF TGCGCCAGCAGCCTGGGACAGATTAATTCACCCCTCCACTTT
NA TRBJ1-4 TRBV4-3 NA CASSQEGQGGNEKLFF TGCGCCAGCAGCCAAGAAGGGCAGGGTGGGAATGAAAAACTGTTTTTT
NA TRBJ2-3 TRBV2 TRBD2 CASSEGNRGQRGGSTDTQYF TGTGCCAGCAGTGAAGGCAACAGGGGACAGCGGGGGGGAAGCACAGATACGCAGTATTTT
NA TRBJ2-5 TRBV9 NA CASSVGPGQETQYF TGTGCCAGCAGCGTAGGACCGGGCCAAGAGACCCAGTACTTC
NA TRBJ1-2 TRBV7-9 TRBD1 CASSRTGSGYTF TGTGCCAGCAGCCGGACAGGGAGTGGCTACACCTTC
NA TRBJ2-3 TRBV27 TRBD1 CASSWTGSTDTQYF TGTGCCAGCAGTTGGACAGGTTCCACAGATACGCAGTATTTT